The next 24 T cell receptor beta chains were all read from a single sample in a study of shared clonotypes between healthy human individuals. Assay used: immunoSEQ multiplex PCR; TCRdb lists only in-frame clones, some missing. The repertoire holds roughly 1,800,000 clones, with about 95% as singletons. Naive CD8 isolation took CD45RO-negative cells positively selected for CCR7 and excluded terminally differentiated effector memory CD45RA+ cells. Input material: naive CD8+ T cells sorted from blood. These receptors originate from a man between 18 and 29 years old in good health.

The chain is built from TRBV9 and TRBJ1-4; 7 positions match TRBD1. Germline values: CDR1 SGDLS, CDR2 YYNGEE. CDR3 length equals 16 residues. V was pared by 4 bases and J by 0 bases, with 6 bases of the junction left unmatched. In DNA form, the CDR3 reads TGTGCCAGCAGCCCTTTTCAGGGGGCAACTAATGAAAAACTGTTTTTT. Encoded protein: CASSPFQGATNEKLFF.

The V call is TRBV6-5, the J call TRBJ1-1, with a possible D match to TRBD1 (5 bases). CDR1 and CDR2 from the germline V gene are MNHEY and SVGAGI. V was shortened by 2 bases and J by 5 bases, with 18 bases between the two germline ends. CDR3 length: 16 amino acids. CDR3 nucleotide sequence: TGTGCCAGCAGTTACACCCCGGGGGGAAGAGGAACTGAAGCTTTCTTT. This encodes CASSYTPGGRGTEAFF.

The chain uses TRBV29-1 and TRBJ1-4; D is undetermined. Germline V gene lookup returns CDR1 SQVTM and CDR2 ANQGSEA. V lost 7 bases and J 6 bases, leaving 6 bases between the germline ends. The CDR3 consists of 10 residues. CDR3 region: CSGYDEKLFF. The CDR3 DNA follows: TGCAGCGGGTATGATGAAAAACTGTTTTTT.

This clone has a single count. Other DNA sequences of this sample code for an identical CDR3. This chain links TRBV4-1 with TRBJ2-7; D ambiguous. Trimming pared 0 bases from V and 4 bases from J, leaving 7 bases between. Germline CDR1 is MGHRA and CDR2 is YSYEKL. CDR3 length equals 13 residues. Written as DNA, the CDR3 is TGCGCCAGCAGCCAAGAAGTCCGGTACGAGCAGTACTTC. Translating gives CASSQEVRYEQYF.

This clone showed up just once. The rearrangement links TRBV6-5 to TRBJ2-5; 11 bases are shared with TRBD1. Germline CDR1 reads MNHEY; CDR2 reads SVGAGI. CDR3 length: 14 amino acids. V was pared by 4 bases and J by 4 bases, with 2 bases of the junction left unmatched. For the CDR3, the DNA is TGTGCCAGCAGTTGGACAGGGGGCTCAGAGACCCAGTACTTC. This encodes CASSWTGGSETQYF.

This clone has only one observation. CDR3 DNA: TGTGCCAGCACCGTTACAGGGGAGGGGGAGACCCAGTACTTC. Amino acids: CASTVTGEGETQYF. This chain uses TRBV28 with TRBJ2-5; D is perhaps TRBD1 or TRBD2 (7 bases each). The V gene lost 7 bases and the J gene lost 5 bases, with 17 bases spanning the gap. The CDR3 runs 14 residues. Germline values: CDR1 MDHEN, CDR2 SYDVKM.

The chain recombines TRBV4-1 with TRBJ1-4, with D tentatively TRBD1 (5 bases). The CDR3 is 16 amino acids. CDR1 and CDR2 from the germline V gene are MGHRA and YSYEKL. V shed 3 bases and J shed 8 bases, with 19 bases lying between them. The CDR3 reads CASSHRSGMGEEKLFF. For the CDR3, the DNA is TGCGCCAGCAGCCACCGATCAGGGATGGGAGAAGAAAAACTGTTTTTT.

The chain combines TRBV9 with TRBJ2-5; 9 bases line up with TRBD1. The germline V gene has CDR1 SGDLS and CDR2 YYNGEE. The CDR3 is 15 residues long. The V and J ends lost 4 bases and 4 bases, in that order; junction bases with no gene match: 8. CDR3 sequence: CASSSDRGVSETQYF. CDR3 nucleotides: TGTGCCAGCAGCTCCGACAGGGGGGTTTCAGAGACCCAGTACTTC.

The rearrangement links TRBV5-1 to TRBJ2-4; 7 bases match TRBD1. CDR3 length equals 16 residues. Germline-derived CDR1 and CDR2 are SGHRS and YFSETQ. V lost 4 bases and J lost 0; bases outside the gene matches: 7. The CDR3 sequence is CASSPGQERAKNIQYF. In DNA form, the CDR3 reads TGCGCCAGCAGCCCAGGACAGGAAAGAGCCAAAAACATTCAGTACTTC.

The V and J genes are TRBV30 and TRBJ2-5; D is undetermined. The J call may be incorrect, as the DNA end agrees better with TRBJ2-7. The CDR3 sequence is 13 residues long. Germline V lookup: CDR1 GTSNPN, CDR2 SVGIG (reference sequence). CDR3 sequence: CASSEGWSYEQYF. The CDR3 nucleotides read TGTGCCTCTTCGGAAGGGTGGTCCTACGAGCAGTACTTC.

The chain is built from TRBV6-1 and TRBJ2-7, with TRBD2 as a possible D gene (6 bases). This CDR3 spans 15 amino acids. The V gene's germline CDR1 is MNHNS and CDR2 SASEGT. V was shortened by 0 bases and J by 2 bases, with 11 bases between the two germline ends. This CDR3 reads CASSEARGDPYEQYF. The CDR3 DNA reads TGTGCCAGCAGTGAAGCGCGGGGCGACCCCTACGAGCAGTACTTC.

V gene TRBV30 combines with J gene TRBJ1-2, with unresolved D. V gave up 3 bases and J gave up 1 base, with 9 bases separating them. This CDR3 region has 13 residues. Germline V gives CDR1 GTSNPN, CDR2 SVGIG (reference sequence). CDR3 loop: CAWSPWINYGYTF. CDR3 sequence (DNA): TGTGCCTGGAGCCCTTGGATTAACTATGGCTACACCTTC.

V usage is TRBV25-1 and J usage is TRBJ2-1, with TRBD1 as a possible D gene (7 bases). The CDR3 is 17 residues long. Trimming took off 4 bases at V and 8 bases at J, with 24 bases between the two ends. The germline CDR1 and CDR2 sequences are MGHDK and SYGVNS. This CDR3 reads CASSVQVEGAKTYEQFF. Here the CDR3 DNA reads TGTGCCAGCAGTGTCCAAGTGGAGGGGGCGAAGACATATGAGCAGTTCTTC.

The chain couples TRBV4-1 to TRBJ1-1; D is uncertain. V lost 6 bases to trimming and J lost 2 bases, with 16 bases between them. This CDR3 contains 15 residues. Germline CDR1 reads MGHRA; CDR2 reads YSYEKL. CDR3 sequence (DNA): TGCGCCAGCAGTCCCTTTGTACAGTTAAACACTGAAGCTTTCTTT. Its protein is CASSPFVQLNTEAFF.

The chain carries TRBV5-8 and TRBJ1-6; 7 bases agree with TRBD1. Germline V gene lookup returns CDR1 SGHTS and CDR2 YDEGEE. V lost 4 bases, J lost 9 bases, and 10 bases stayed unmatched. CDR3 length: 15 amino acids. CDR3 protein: CASSLDRVQLSPLHF. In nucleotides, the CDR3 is TGTGCCAGCAGCCTCGACAGGGTTCAACTTTCACCCCTCCACTTT.

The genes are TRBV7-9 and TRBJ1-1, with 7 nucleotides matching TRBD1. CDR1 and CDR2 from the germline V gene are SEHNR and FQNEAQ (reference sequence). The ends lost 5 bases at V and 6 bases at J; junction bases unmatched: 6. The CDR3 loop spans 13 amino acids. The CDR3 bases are TGTGCCAGCAGCGCGATAGGGACAGCTGAAGCTTTCTTT. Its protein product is CASSAIGTAEAFF.

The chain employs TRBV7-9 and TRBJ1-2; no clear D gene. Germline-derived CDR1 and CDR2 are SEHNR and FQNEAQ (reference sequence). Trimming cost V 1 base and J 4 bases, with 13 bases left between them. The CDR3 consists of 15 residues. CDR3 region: CASSLEGPLFYGYTF. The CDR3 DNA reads TGTGCCAGCAGCTTAGAAGGGCCCTTGTTCTATGGCTACACCTTC.

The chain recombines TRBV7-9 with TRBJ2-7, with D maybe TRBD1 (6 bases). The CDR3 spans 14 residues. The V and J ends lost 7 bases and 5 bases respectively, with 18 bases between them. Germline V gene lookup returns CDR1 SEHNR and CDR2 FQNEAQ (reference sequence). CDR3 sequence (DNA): TGTGCCAGCACAGGGAAGGGGGTGAAAAACGAGCAGTACTTC. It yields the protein CASTGKGVKNEQYF.

Here the CDR3 reads CASSQDTGGGGYTF. The CDR3 coding sequence is TGCGCCAGCAGCCAAGATACAGGGGGGGGTGGCTACACCTTC. The V gene is TRBV4-3, the J gene TRBJ1-2; the match to TRBD1 covers 8 bases. V trimming: 0 bases; J trimming: 7 bases; junction bases outside the gene matches: 4. The CDR3 spans 14 residues. Germline V gives CDR1 LGHNA, CDR2 YSLEER.

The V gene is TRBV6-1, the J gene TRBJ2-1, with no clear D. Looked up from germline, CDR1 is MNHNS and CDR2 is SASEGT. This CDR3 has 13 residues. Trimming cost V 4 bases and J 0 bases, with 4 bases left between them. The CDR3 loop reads CASSAYSYNEQFF. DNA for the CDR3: TGTGCCAGCAGTGCCTACTCCTACAATGAGCAGTTCTTC.

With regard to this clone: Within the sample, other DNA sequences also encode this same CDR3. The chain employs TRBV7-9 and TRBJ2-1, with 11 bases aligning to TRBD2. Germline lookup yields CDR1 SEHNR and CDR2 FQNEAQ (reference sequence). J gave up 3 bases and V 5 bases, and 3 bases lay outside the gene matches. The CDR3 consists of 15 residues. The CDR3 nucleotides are TGTGCCAGCAGCCCAACTAGCGGGAGCTACAATGAGCAGTTCTTC. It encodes CASSPTSGSYNEQFF.

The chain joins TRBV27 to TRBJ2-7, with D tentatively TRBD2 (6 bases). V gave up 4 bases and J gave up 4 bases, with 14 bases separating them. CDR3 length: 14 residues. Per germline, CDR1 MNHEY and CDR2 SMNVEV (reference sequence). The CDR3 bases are TGTGCCAGCAGTTGGGGACTCGACGGGTACGAGCAGTACTTC. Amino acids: CASSWGLDGYEQYF.

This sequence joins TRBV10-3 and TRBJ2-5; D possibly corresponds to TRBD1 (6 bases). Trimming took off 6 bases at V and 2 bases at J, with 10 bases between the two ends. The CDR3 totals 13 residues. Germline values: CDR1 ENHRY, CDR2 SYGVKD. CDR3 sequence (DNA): TGTGCCATCAGACAGGGAAGTCAAGAGACCCAGTACTTC. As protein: CAIRQGSQETQYF.

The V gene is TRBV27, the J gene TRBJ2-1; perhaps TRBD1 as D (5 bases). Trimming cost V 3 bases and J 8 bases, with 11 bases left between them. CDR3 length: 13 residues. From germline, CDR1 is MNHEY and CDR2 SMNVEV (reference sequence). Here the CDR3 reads CASSFPLGHEQFF. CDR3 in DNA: TGTGCCAGCAGTTTCCCATTGGGGCATGAGCAGTTCTTC.